What follows is one T cell receptor (beta chain) and its context. The germline V gene encodes CDR1 SGHTA and CDR2 FQGNSA. V gave up 1 base and J gave up 3 bases, with 10 bases separating them. CDR3 length equals 14 residues. These data come from a study of technical replicates of blood from several donors. The method was immunoSEQ multiplex PCR; TCRdb's version includes in-frame clones alone and lacks a portion of them. The table shows some 96,000 clones, with about 94% occurring only once. The receptor comes from a human donor in good health. Sequenced: T cells isolated from PBMCs. The rearrangement uses TRBV7-2 and TRBJ2-7; no definite D call. In nucleotides, the CDR3 is TGTGCCAGCAGCTTAGAACCGTCTAGCTACGAGCAGTACTTC. Its protein product is CASSLEPSSYEQYF. Together with reference TRBV7-2 and TRBJ2-7, the CDR3 gives the full variable domain: GAGVSQSPSNKVTEKGKDVELRCDPISGHTALYWYRQSLGQGLEFLIYFQGNSAPDKSGLPSDRFSAERTGGSVSTLTIQRTQQEDSAVYLCASSLEPSSYEQYFGPGTRLTVT.